The TCR beta chain described here comes from a study of T cells after posttransplantation cyclophosphamide. The study's findings and limits: Blood and skin or GI T cell repertoires showed limited TRB overlap.

In regard to this clone: Its antigen is currently unknown.

Sampled 1 year posttransplant, controls received myeloablative marrow transplants, methotrexate and a calcineurin inhibitor. Germline V gene lookup returns CDR1 MNHNS and CDR2 SASEGT. The CDR3 runs to 15 residues. The V and J ends lost 0 bases and 5 bases respectively, with 13 bases between them. Repertoires were generated with immunoSEQ multiplex PCR, while TCRdb's copy carries only in-frame clones and drops some. The sample holds around 16,000 clones, roughly 83% seen once. This TCR came from a young adult male patient who received an allogeneic stem cell transplant from a related donor, was CMV-positive, and had no GVHD. Some T cells may be the graft donor's. This sequence joins TRBV6-1 and TRBJ2-5, with D perhaps TRBD2 (6 bases). Sequences were derived from PBMCs, sampled roughly 350 days after allogeneic stem cell transplant with calcineurin inhibitor and methotrexate. The CDR3 DNA reads as TGTGCCAGCAGTGAAGCCGGAGGGCTTCTGGAGACCCAGTACTTC. This gives the protein CASSEAGGLLETQYF.